A single sample is the source of the 31 T cell receptor beta chains below, sequenced in a study of blood T cell repertoires in COVID-19. The data were produced by immunoSEQ multiplex PCR, yet TCRdb's version contains in-frame clones alone and is incomplete. The sample has about 320,000 clones, about nine tenths seen once. Sequenced material: peripheral blood. These receptors originate from a woman aged 25 to 39 with COVID-19, enrolled during active disease.

The chain combines TRBV28 with TRBJ2-7, with a tentative D call TRBD1 (5 bases). V shed 2 bases and J shed 0 bases, with 14 bases lying between them. The CDR3 consists of 16 residues. Germline CDR1 is MDHEN and CDR2 is SYDVKM. The chain's CDR3 is CASSLGRTSSSYEQYV. The CDR3 DNA sequence: TGTGCCAGCAGTTTAGGCAGGACATCGAGCTCCTACGAGCAGTACGTC.

The chain has TRBV10-2 and TRBJ1-5, with D possibly TRBD1 on 5 matching bases. The germline gives CDR1 WSHSY, CDR2 SAAADI. The CDR3 runs to 14 residues. Trimming left V 3 bases short and J 5 bases short, with 11 bases between. In DNA, the CDR3 is TGCGCCAGCAGTGACGGCAGGGTCTATCAGCCCCAGCATTTT. Encoded protein: CASSDGRVYQPQHF.

V is TRBV28 and J is TRBJ1-1; 7 nucleotides match TRBD1. The length of the CDR3 is 14 residues. CDR1 is MDHEN and CDR2 is SYDVKM in the germline V gene. V trimming: 10 bases; J trimming: 0 bases; junction bases outside the gene matches: 8. CDR3 bases: TGTGCCATCGTTGACAGGGAAATGAACACTGAAGCTTTCTTT. This encodes CAIVDREMNTEAFF.

This clone has a single count. The chain has TRBV4-1 and TRBJ2-1; 12 nucleotides match TRBD2. The V gene end was trimmed by 1 base and the J gene end by 8 bases; junction bases not matched to a gene: 6. CDR3 length equals 16 residues. Germline CDR1 is MGHRA and CDR2 is YSYEKL. CDR3 sequence: CASSQALAGGPYEQFF. In DNA, the CDR3 is TGCGCCAGCAGCCAAGCTCTAGCGGGGGGGCCTTATGAGCAGTTCTTC.

V usage is TRBV19 and J usage is TRBJ1-1; no clear D gene. The germline gives CDR1 LNHDA, CDR2 SQIVND (reference sequence). This CDR3 comprises 12 residues. Between the trimmed V and J ends, which lost 3 bases and 5 bases, there was a span of 7 bases. The CDR3 sequence: CASSMRDTEAFF. The CDR3 nucleotides read TGTGCCAGTAGTATGAGGGATACTGAAGCTTTCTTT.

The rearrangement links TRBV11-2 to TRBJ1-6; 8 nucleotides agree with TRBD1. Trimming took 4 bases from V and 12 from J; bases not matched to a gene: 8. The CDR3 totals 14 residues. CDR1 is SGHAT, CDR2 FQNNGV, per germline. CDR3 region: CASSSRTGQGPLHF. For the CDR3, the DNA is TGTGCCAGCAGCTCCCGGACAGGGCAGGGACCCCTCCACTTT.

J is TRBJ1-1 and V is TRBV5-1; 7 bases fit TRBD1. The germline V gene encodes CDR1 SGHRS and CDR2 YFSETQ. Germline trimming cut 1 base from V and 1 base from J; bases unmatched to any gene: 4. The CDR3 runs to 15 residues. The CDR3 DNA follows: TGCGCCAGCAGCTTGACGGGACAGCCGAACACTGAAGCTTTCTTT. This gives the protein CASSLTGQPNTEAFF.

This chain's CDR3 is CASSVGEIGDEKLFF. As DNA, the CDR3 is TGTGCCAGCAGCGTAGGGGAGATAGGCGATGAAAAACTGTTTTTT. The V and J genes are TRBV9 and TRBJ1-4; D remains unclear. Germline-derived CDR1 and CDR2 are SGDLS and YYNGEE. V shed 0 bases and J shed 6 bases, with 12 bases lying between them. The CDR3 sequence is 15 residues long.

The chain is built from TRBV4-1 and TRBJ2-3; 8 bases fit TRBD2. Trimming cost V 0 bases and J 4 bases; bases outside gene matches: 9. CDR1 is MGHRA, CDR2 YSYEKL, per germline. CDR3 length equals 17 residues. CDR3 coding DNA: TGCGCCAGCAGCCAAGATCGGGATAGCGGGGTCGCAGATACGCAGTATTTT. It codes for CASSQDRDSGVADTQYF.

As to this clone: The sample contains more than one DNA sequence encoding this CDR3. The chain joins TRBV9 to TRBJ2-3; 7 bases agree with TRBD2. The CDR3 has 15 amino acids. CDR1 SGDLS and CDR2 YYNGEE come from the germline V gene. Germline trimming cut 0 bases from V and 0 bases from J; bases unmatched to any gene: 1. CDR3 nucleotide sequence: TGTGCCAGCAGCGTAGTCGGGGGGAGCACAGATACGCAGTATTTT. Residues: CASSVVGGSTDTQYF.

This chain connects TRBV7-8 to TRBJ1-5; no clear D. Germline V lookup: CDR1 SGHVS, CDR2 FQNEAQ. V lost 5 bases and J 7 bases, leaving 15 bases between the germline ends. The CDR3 runs to 14 residues. CDR3 DNA sequence: TGTGCCAGCAGCAGGACGGGCGGGTTCCAGCCCCAGCATTTT. Its translation is CASSRTGGFQPQHF.

This chain uses TRBV2 with TRBJ1-1; maybe TRBD1 (6 bases). Germline V lookup: CDR1 SNHLY, CDR2 FYNNEI. The CDR3 totals 11 residues. The CDR3 spells CGDTANTEAFF. In nucleotides, the CDR3 is TGTGGGGACACCGCGAACACTGAAGCTTTCTTT.

The chain couples TRBV7-9 to TRBJ1-4; D is undetermined. CDR1 SEHNR and CDR2 FQNEAQ come from the germline V gene (reference sequence). With 5 bases removed from V and 0 bases from J, the gap between germline ends came to 13 bases. The length of the CDR3 is 16 residues. In DNA, the CDR3 is TGTGCCAGCAGCATCTCCGCCGGGGCAACTAATGAAAAACTGTTTTTT. It translates to CASSISAGATNEKLFF. Supplemented by reference TRBV7-9 and TRBJ1-4, the full variable domain reads DTGVSQNPRHKITKRGQNVTFRCDPISEHNRLYWYRQTLGQGPEFLTYFQNEAQLEKSRLLSDRFSAERPKGSFSTLEIQRTEQGDSAMYLCASSISAGATNEKLFFGSGTQLSVL.

The chain is built from TRBV2 and TRBJ2-3, with unresolved D. The CDR3 has 15 amino acids. Germline CDR1 is SNHLY and CDR2 is FYNNEI. V was trimmed by 4 bases and J by 0 bases, leaving 11 bases between them. CDR3: CASSGPVRSTDTQYF. CDR3 sequence (DNA): TGTGCCAGCAGTGGCCCAGTCCGTAGCACAGATACGCAGTATTTT.

This clone was observed a handful of times. The chain links TRBV12-3 or TRBV12-4 to TRBJ1-2, with TRBD1 as a possible D gene (6 bases). The CDR3 length is 13 residues. Trimming pared 4 bases from V and 2 bases from J, leaving 8 bases between. CDR3 in DNA: TGTGCCAGCAGTTCAGGGGAAAACTATGGCTACACCTTC. This codes for CASSSGENYGYTF.

This chain connects TRBV15 to TRBJ2-1, with 8 bases aligning to TRBD1. The V gene's germline CDR1 is LNHNV and CDR2 YYDKDF (reference sequence). V shed 0 bases, J shed 14 bases, and the junction held 6 bases outside the gene matches. The CDR3 runs 13 residues. CDR3 in amino acids: CATSRDRQGMEFF. In nucleotides, the CDR3 is TGTGCCACCAGCAGAGATCGACAGGGGATGGAGTTCTTC.

This clone has only a few counts. The rearrangement links TRBV15 to TRBJ1-3; maybe TRBD1 (5 bases). Germline CDR1 is LNHNV and CDR2 is YYDKDF (reference sequence). CDR3 size: 12 residues. V dropped 11 bases and J dropped 2 bases, with 10 bases sitting between them. The CDR3 bases are TGTGCCGCCCGGACACCTGGAAACACCATATATTTT. Translated: CAARTPGNTIYF.

The CDR3 region has the DNA TGCGCCAGCAGCTTGGCCGGGACTCTGGAAGAAGAGACCCAGTACTTC. It specifies CASSLAGTLEEETQYF. The J gene is TRBJ2-5, the V gene TRBV5-1; TRBD2 might be the D (6 bases). Germline V CDR1 and CDR2: SGHRS, YFSETQ. Trimming cost V 0 bases and J 3 bases, with 15 bases left between them. This CDR3 region has 16 residues.

The chain carries TRBV6-5 and TRBJ2-2; D is ambiguous. CDR1 is MNHEY, CDR2 SVGAGI, per germline. The CDR3 is 14 amino acids. With 7 bases removed from V and 1 base from J, the gap between germline ends came to 10 bases. The CDR3 region has the DNA TGTGCCAGCACCGCGCTGATGAACACCGGGGAGCTGTTTTTT. Its protein product is CASTALMNTGELFF.

The chain has TRBV6-5 and TRBJ1-4; D ambiguous. The V and J ends lost 0 bases and 3 bases respectively, with 5 bases between them. The CDR3 is made up of 14 amino acids. Germline CDR1 is MNHEY and CDR2 is SVGAGI. The CDR3 region is CASSYSGANEKLFF. Here the CDR3 DNA reads TGTGCCAGCAGTTACTCCGGGGCTAATGAAAAACTGTTTTTT.

This chain joins TRBV4-1 and TRBJ1-3, with D hard to call. Trimming took 4 bases from V and 2 from J, leaving 18 bases between them. This CDR3 is built from 17 residues. Germline V gene lookup returns CDR1 MGHRA and CDR2 YSYEKL. CDR3 DNA sequence: TGCGCCAGCAGCCGAACCCCCGCCGGAGGGACTGGAAACACCATATATTTT. Protein sequence: CASSRTPAGGTGNTIYF.

The chain joins TRBV6-5 to TRBJ1-1; TRBD1 matches at 10 bases. CDR1 is MNHEY and CDR2 is SVGAGI in the germline V gene. This CDR3 is 15 amino acids long. J was trimmed by 4 bases and V by 6 bases; bases with no gene match: 8. The CDR3 loop is CASSPRQGASTEAFF. CDR3 DNA sequence: TGTGCCAGCAGCCCGAGACAGGGGGCGAGCACTGAAGCTTTCTTT.

This chain joins TRBV2 and TRBJ2-1, with 8 bases that match TRBD2. The germline CDR1 and CDR2 sequences are SNHLY and FYNNEI. The CDR3 is 15 amino acids. Losses at the gene ends were 6 bases for V and 4 bases for J; bases not matched to a gene: 8. The DNA for the CDR3 is TGTGCCAGCAGGCCAGGAAGCGGGGGTTACAATGAGCAGTTCTTC. It translates to CASRPGSGGYNEQFF.

The CDR3 bases are TGTGCCAGCAGTTTATACCCCGGAGCCTACGAGCAGTACGTC. Amino acid sequence: CASSLYPGAYEQYV. The chain joins TRBV27 to TRBJ2-7; D is uncertain. Germline V gene sequence: CDR1 MNHEY, CDR2 SMNVEV (reference sequence). The V gene lost 1 base and the J gene lost 2 bases, with 9 bases spanning the gap. The CDR3 is made up of 14 amino acids.

J is TRBJ1-5 and V is TRBV28, with TRBD1 matching over 7 bases. Germline CDR1 and CDR2: MDHEN and SYDVKM. The CDR3 covers 15 residues. V lost 6 bases to trimming and J lost 5 bases; unmatched junction nucleotides: 10. The CDR3 region has the DNA TGTGCCAGCAGCTCCCCCCAGGGGGGATATCAGCCCCAGCATTTT. It specifies CASSSPQGGYQPQHF. Variable domain in full (rest from reference TRBV28 and TRBJ1-5): DVKVTQSSRYLVKRTGEKVFLECVQDMDHENMFWYRQDPGLGLRLIYFSYDVKMKEKGDIPEGYSVSREKKERFSLILESASTNQTSMYLCASSSPQGGYQPQHFGDGTRLSIL.

There are a few counts of this clone. The rearrangement joins TRBV19 to TRBJ1-2; TRBD1 is a possible D gene (5 bases). The length of the CDR3 is 14 residues. V was pared by 5 bases and J by 3 bases, with 13 bases between. Per germline, CDR1 LNHDA and CDR2 SQIVND (reference sequence). The chain's CDR3 is CASSWGEADYGYTF. The CDR3 coding sequence is TGTGCCAGTAGTTGGGGGGAGGCCGACTATGGCTACACCTTC.

The chain has TRBV7-2 and TRBJ1-2, with D uncertain. V shed 3 bases and J shed 0 bases, with 11 bases lying between them. The CDR3 spans 15 residues. CDR1 is SGHTA and CDR2 is FQGNSA in the germline V gene. CDR3 sequence reads: CASSLQALPNYGYTF. As DNA, the CDR3 is TGTGCCAGCAGCTTGCAGGCCCTACCTAACTATGGCTACACCTTC.

This chain uses TRBV12-3 or TRBV12-4 with TRBJ1-2; D call uncertain. V dropped 6 bases and J dropped 4 bases, with 9 bases sitting between them. This CDR3 has 12 residues. The CDR3 sequence: CASSPDSYGYTF. The CDR3 nucleotides read TGTGCCAGCAGCCCAGACTCCTATGGCTACACCTTC.

This clone appeared a single time. The genes are TRBV11-2 and TRBJ1-1; D is perhaps TRBD1 (5 bases). CDR3 size: 13 residues. The germline CDR1 and CDR2 sequences are SGHAT and FQNNGV. The V end was cut by 8 bases, the J end by 6 bases, with 16 bases between. The CDR3 region has the DNA TGTGCCAGCGGGTTGGGGGGAGAAGCTGAAGCTTTCTTT. Translated: CASGLGGEAEAFF.

J is TRBJ2-3 and V is TRBV28; the match to TRBD1 covers 8 bases. V lost 7 bases and J lost 3; bases outside the gene matches: 6. Germline-derived CDR1 and CDR2 are MDHEN and SYDVKM. The CDR3 has 14 residues. The CDR3 DNA follows: TGTGCCAGCACCTTGCGGGACAGGACAGATACGCAGTATTTT. It codes for CASTLRDRTDTQYF.

The chain links TRBV15 to TRBJ1-5, with D hard to call. The CDR3 length is 14 residues. V shed 0 bases and J shed 3 bases, with 6 bases lying between them. The germline gives CDR1 LNHNV, CDR2 YYDKDF (reference sequence). The CDR3: CATSREVDNQPQHF. The CDR3, as DNA: TGTGCCACCAGCAGAGAGGTAGACAATCAGCCCCAGCATTTT. Variable domain in full (rest from reference TRBV15 and TRBJ1-5): DAMVIQNPRYQVTQFGKPVTLSCSQTLNHNVMYWYQQKSSQAPKLLFHYYDKDFNNEADTPDNFQSRRPNTSFCFLDIRSPGLGDTAMYLCATSREVDNQPQHFGDGTRLSIL.